This entry lists 28 T cell receptor beta chains sequenced from one sample in a study of siplizumab effects on memory and regulatory T cells. Profiled with immunoSEQ multiplex PCR; TCRdb holds only in-frame clones, not every one. The sample records tens of thousands of clones, 94% being singletons. The sequenced material came from non-Treg CD4+ T cells sorted from blood. These receptors were collected from a human donor in good health.

The V call is TRBV10-1, the J call TRBJ2-2; 7 nucleotides match TRBD2. Trimming at V came to 0 bases and at J to 4 bases, leaving 5 bases not matched to a gene. The CDR3 has 16 residues. CDR1 and CDR2 from the germline V gene are WNHNN and SYGVQD (reference sequence). DNA for the CDR3: TGCGCCAGCAGTGAGTCGAGTCTAGCGGCCACCGGGGAGCTGTTTTTT. Residues: CASSESSLAATGELFF.

The chain couples TRBV9 to TRBJ2-1; 9 bases are shared with TRBD2. There are 14 residues in the CDR3. CDR1 is SGDLS, CDR2 YYNGEE, per germline. Trimming cost V 5 bases and J 0 bases; bases outside gene matches: 0. The CDR3 region has the DNA TGTGCCAGCAGTAGCGGGAGCTCCTACAATGAGCAGTTCTTC. Residues: CASSSGSSYNEQFF.

The table lists this clone with a count of one. The rearrangement joins TRBV6-1 to TRBJ1-5, with D uncertain. Trimming removed 2 bases at V and 5 bases at J, with 13 bases between. The germline gives CDR1 MNHNS, CDR2 SASEGT. This CDR3 comprises 15 residues. As DNA, the CDR3 is TGTGCCAGCAGTGAAAACGGCCAGGCTTATCAGCCCCAGCATTTT. Translated, it gives CASSENGQAYQPQHF.

The chain has TRBV5-1 and TRBJ1-2, with 7 bases aligning to TRBD1. The CDR3 sequence is 14 residues long. With V trimmed by 7 bases and J by 6 bases, 12 bases remained unmatched. Germline V gene lookup returns CDR1 SGHRS and CDR2 YFSETQ. CDR3 nucleotides: TGCGCCAGCGCGACGGGGCAGGGGGTTGATGGCTACACCTTC. Its protein product is CASATGQGVDGYTF.

The chain is built from TRBV10-1 and TRBJ1-1; 7 positions match TRBD1. Germline loops: CDR1 WNHNN, CDR2 SYGVQD (reference sequence). The CDR3 has 17 amino acids. The CDR3 coding sequence is TGCCCACCTTCTGAAGGGACAGCCGAGAAGATGAACACTGAAGCTTTCTTT. Translation: CPPSEGTAEKMNTEAFF.

The chain employs TRBV5-6 and TRBJ2-1, with no clear D. CDR3 length equals 12 residues. The germline V and J ends were trimmed by 4 bases and 9 bases, with 11 bases remaining between them. Germline values: CDR1 SGHDT, CDR2 YYEEEE. The CDR3, as DNA: TGTGCCAGCAGCATTGTAGTTACTGAGCAGTTCTTC. This translates into CASSIVVTEQFF. Full variable domain (outside the CDR3, taken from reference TRBV5-6 and TRBJ2-1): DAGVTQSPTHLIKTRGQQVTLRCSPKSGHDTVSWYQQALGQGPQFIFQYYEEEERQRGNFPDRFSGHQFPNYSSELNVNALLLGDSALYLCASSIVVTEQFFGPGTRLTVL.

The chain couples TRBV21-1 to TRBJ2-6; the table calls TRBD1, which could not be checked here. TRBV21-1 is a recognized pseudogene. This CDR3 contains 22 residues. CDR3 sequence (DNA): TGTGCCAGCAGCACCCTCTGCAACCCCCGGGACAGGACTCCTCTGGGCGCCAACGTCCTGACTTTC. It encodes CASSTLCNPRDRTPLGANVLTF.

The chain joins TRBV5-1 to TRBJ1-6; D ambiguous. The CDR3 has 15 amino acids. The V gene's germline CDR1 is SGHRS and CDR2 YFSETQ. The V end lost 0 bases, the J end lost 7 bases, and 11 bases lay between the germline ends. CDR3 sequence reads: CASSLDRGGNSPLHF. The CDR3 DNA sequence: TGCGCCAGCAGCTTGGATCGGGGAGGGAATTCACCCCTCCACTTT.

The J gene is TRBJ2-5, the V gene TRBV4-1, with D uncertain. The germline V and J ends were trimmed by 4 bases and 1 base, with 4 bases remaining between them. The CDR3 has 12 residues. Germline-derived CDR1 and CDR2 are MGHRA and YSYEKL. CDR3 in DNA: TGCGCCAGCAGCCGGACCCAAGAGACCCAGTACTTC. Protein sequence: CASSRTQETQYF.

The chain links TRBV11-2 to TRBJ1-4; D gene uncertain. CDR3 length: 14 amino acids. V was cut by 3 bases and J by 3 bases, with 8 bases left in between. Germline V gene lookup returns CDR1 SGHAT and CDR2 FQNNGV. The CDR3 DNA is TGTGCCAGCAGCTTGAAGCACTCTAATGAAAAACTGTTTTTT. Amino acid sequence: CASSLKHSNEKLFF.

The rearrangement links TRBV25-1 to TRBJ1-1; 8 nucleotides agree with TRBD1. This CDR3 spans 13 amino acids. The junction had 4 bases not matched to a gene; V was cut back by 3 bases and J by 7 bases. The germline V gene has CDR1 MGHDK and CDR2 SYGVNS. The CDR3 protein is CASSDYRGVEAFF. The CDR3 DNA follows: TGTGCCAGCAGTGACTACAGGGGGGTTGAAGCTTTCTTT.

The chain carries TRBV15 and TRBJ1-5; TRBD1 is a possible D gene (5 bases). There are 15 residues in the CDR3. The V gene's germline CDR1 is LNHNV and CDR2 YYDKDF (reference sequence). Trimming stripped 6 bases from V and 0 bases from J, with 12 bases between. CDR3 sequence: CATRDRGLSNQPQHF. The CDR3 DNA sequence: TGTGCCACCAGGGATCGGGGACTTAGCAATCAGCCCCAGCATTTT.

The chain has TRBV7-9 and TRBJ1-1, with 7 positions matching TRBD1. Trimming removed 4 bases from V and 0 bases from J; junction bases left unmatched: 2. Germline V CDR1 and CDR2: SEHNR, FQNEAQ (reference sequence). There are 14 residues in the CDR3. Written as DNA, the CDR3 is TGTGCCAGCAGCTCGACAGGGATGAACACTGAAGCTTTCTTT. Translation gives CASSSTGMNTEAFF.

The chain joins TRBV6-1 to TRBJ2-7; D remains unclear. This CDR3 spans 12 amino acids. Germline V lookup: CDR1 MNHNS, CDR2 SASEGT. The germline V and J ends were trimmed by 3 bases and 5 bases, with 8 bases remaining between them. The CDR3 DNA follows: TGTGCCAGCAGTGAGAACGAGGACGAGCAGTACTTC. This sequence encodes CASSENEDEQYF.

The chain links TRBV30 to TRBJ1-1; D perhaps matches TRBD1 (6 bases). V lost 7 bases to trimming and J lost 1 base, with 13 bases between them. Germline-derived CDR1 and CDR2 are GTSNPN and SVGIG (reference sequence). The CDR3 covers 13 residues. In DNA, the CDR3 is TGTGCCTCCAGCGGGGGGCAGAACACTGAAGCTTTCTTT. Translation: CASSGGQNTEAFF.

A single count supports this clone. The rearrangement uses TRBV7-2 and TRBJ2-2; TRBD1 aligns across 8 bases. Germline assignment: CDR1 SGHTA and CDR2 FQGNSA. The CDR3 consists of 16 residues. V trimming: 5 bases; J trimming: 0 bases; junction bases outside the gene matches: 5. CDR3 protein: CASSVYRGANTGELFF. The CDR3 DNA reads TGTGCCAGCAGCGTCTACAGGGGGGCGAACACCGGGGAGCTGTTTTTT.

The chain links TRBV7-8 to TRBJ2-7; TRBD2 agrees at 11 bases. J lost 1 base, V lost 5 bases, and 10 bases had no gene match. This CDR3 has 17 residues. Per germline, CDR1 SGHVS and CDR2 FQNEAQ. The CDR3 sequence is CASSPWTSGYLSYEQYF. In nucleotides, the CDR3 is TGTGCCAGCAGCCCTTGGACTAGCGGGTATTTGTCCTACGAGCAGTACTTC.

In this sample, this clone turned up once. This chain connects TRBV6-6 to TRBJ1-2; no clear D gene. V was shortened by 7 bases and J by 1 base, with 19 bases between the two germline ends. The length of the CDR3 is 16 residues. Germline CDR1 reads MNHNY; CDR2 reads SVGAGI (reference sequence). The CDR3 is CASIGSFFLNNYGYTF. CDR3 coding DNA: TGTGCCAGCATAGGGTCATTTTTTCTTAATAACTATGGCTACACCTTC.

The chain carries TRBV7-2 and TRBJ1-1, with 8 bases identical to TRBD1. Unmatched junction bases numbered 8, after V lost 2 bases and J lost 6 bases. Germline V gene data show CDR1 as SGHTA and CDR2 as FQGNSA. This CDR3 region has 15 residues. The DNA for the CDR3 is TGTGCCAGCAGCTTAATGGCAGGGGGCCGGGCTGAAGCTTTCTTT. This translates into CASSLMAGGRAEAFF.

The chain combines TRBV7-9 with TRBJ2-7; weak D call: TRBD1 (5 bases). Germline CDR1 SEHNR, CDR2 FQNEAQ (reference sequence). The CDR3 is 12 residues long. The V gene lost 5 bases and the J gene lost 4 bases, with 9 bases spanning the gap. The CDR3 here is CASSTGPYEQYF. The DNA of the CDR3 is TGTGCCAGCAGCACAGGTCCGTACGAGCAGTACTTC.

The rearrangement joins TRBV2 to TRBJ2-7; unclear D gene. The ends were cut back, 5 bases at V and 2 bases at J, with 10 bases in the middle. The CDR3 runs 13 residues. CDR1 is SNHLY, CDR2 FYNNEI, per germline. CDR3 sequence: CASSPSDPYEQYF. The DNA of the CDR3 is TGTGCCAGCAGTCCCAGTGACCCCTACGAGCAGTACTTC.

The chain uses TRBV5-1 and TRBJ1-1; D remains ambiguous. V gave up 2 bases and J gave up 7 bases, with 12 bases separating them. The CDR3 length is 13 residues. The germline V gene has CDR1 SGHRS and CDR2 YFSETQ. CDR3 in DNA: TGCGCCAGCAGCTTAAGGCCGGACCATGAAGCTTTCTTT. Protein: CASSLRPDHEAFF.

The chain is built from TRBV29-1 and TRBJ2-5; a possible D gene is TRBD1 (7 bases). The CDR3 is 13 residues long. V was pared by 3 bases and J by 4 bases, with 12 bases between. Germline CDR1 and CDR2: SQVTM and ANQGSEA. The CDR3 sequence: CSVDGQGGETQYF. Written as DNA, the CDR3 is TGCAGCGTTGACGGGCAGGGGGGAGAGACCCAGTACTTC.

V usage is TRBV5-1 and J usage is TRBJ2-5; 7 bases align to TRBD1. J lost 1 base, V lost 4 bases, and 4 bases had no gene match. CDR1 is SGHRS, CDR2 YFSETQ, per germline. This CDR3 spans 14 amino acids. The DNA for the CDR3 is TGCGCCAGCAGCACGACAGGGCTCCAAGAGACCCAGTACTTC. Encoded protein: CASSTTGLQETQYF. Using reference TRBV5-1 and TRBJ2-5 for the parts outside the CDR3, the full variable domain is KAGVTQTPRYLIKTRGQQVTLSCSPISGHRSVSWYQQTPGQGLQFLFEYFSETQRNKGNFPGRFSGRQFSNSRSEMNVSTLELGDSALYLCASSTTGLQETQYFGPGTRLLVL.

This clone has more than one count but fewer than ten. J is TRBJ1-1 and V is TRBV7-6; D gene uncertain. Germline V CDR1 and CDR2: SGHVS, FNYEAQ. The CDR3 sequence is 13 residues long. Trimming pared 7 bases from V and 0 bases from J, leaving 9 bases between. The CDR3 DNA reads as TGTGCCAGCAAAGGACTCTTGAACACTGAAGCTTTCTTT. This encodes CASKGLLNTEAFF.

The chain carries TRBV30 and TRBJ2-7; TRBD2 aligns across 7 bases. This CDR3 spans 11 amino acids. Trimming cost V 8 bases and J 3 bases; bases outside gene matches: 4. Germline V lookup: CDR1 GTSNPN, CDR2 SVGIG (reference sequence). CDR3 amino acids: CALGGNYEQYF. Here the CDR3 DNA reads TGTGCCCTCGGGGGGAACTACGAGCAGTACTTC.

The V gene is TRBV29-1, the J gene TRBJ2-5; D may be TRBD1 or TRBD2 (5 bases each). CDR3 size: 13 residues. CDR1 is SQVTM, CDR2 ANQGSEA, per germline. With 1 base removed from V and 1 base from J, the gap between germline ends came to 7 bases. The CDR3 DNA is TGCAGCGTTGAAGGAGGGGCCCAAGAGACCCAGTACTTC. Its translation: CSVEGGAQETQYF.

The CDR3 sequence is CASSLLDRPENTEAFF. The CDR3 DNA reads as TGTGCCAGCTCACTCCTTGACAGGCCTGAGAACACTGAAGCTTTCTTT. This chain connects TRBV18 to TRBJ1-1; D perhaps matches TRBD1 (6 bases). CDR3 length: 16 amino acids. The germline V gene has CDR1 KGHSH and CDR2 LQKENI. The germline V and J ends were trimmed by 4 bases and 1 base, with 16 bases remaining between them.